These 22 T cell receptor beta chains came from one sample sequenced in a study of PD-1 blockade in mismatch repair-deficient tumors. The protocol was immunoSEQ multiplex PCR, while the TCRdb copy is restricted to in-frame clones and leaves out a portion. The sample shows approximately 120,000 clones, more than 85% of them seen only once. The sample consisted of peripheral blood, taken 44 weeks after starting pembrolizumab. Receptors were obtained from an adult with mismatch repair-deficient cancer.

The chain is built from TRBV10-2 and TRBJ2-5; D is unresolved. The CDR3 sequence is 12 residues long. The V gene lost 3 bases and the J gene lost 5 bases, with 7 bases spanning the gap. The germline V gene encodes CDR1 WSHSY and CDR2 SAAADI. This CDR3 reads CASSDDRETQYF. The CDR3, as DNA: TGCGCCAGCAGTGACGATAGGGAGACCCAGTACTTC.

The J gene is TRBJ1-1, the V gene TRBV6-4; 10 bases are shared with TRBD1. Germline V gene lookup returns CDR1 MRHNA and CDR2 SNTAGT. This CDR3 has 13 residues. With V trimmed by 6 bases and J by 5 bases, 3 bases remained unmatched. CDR3 sequence reads: CASRRDRGTEAFF. The CDR3 DNA reads TGTGCCAGCAGACGGGACAGGGGTACTGAAGCTTTCTTT.

The chain joins TRBV27 to TRBJ1-1; D might be TRBD1 (5 bases). The germline gives CDR1 MNHEY, CDR2 SMNVEV (reference sequence). V lost 5 bases, J lost 2 bases, and 12 bases lay in between. The CDR3 is made up of 14 amino acids. CDR3 sequence (DNA): TGTGCCAGCAGTATAACAGGAACAAACACTGAAGCTTTCTTT. Translating it yields CASSITGTNTEAFF.

This chain joins TRBV7-3 and TRBJ2-5; D gene unclear. The CDR3 is 10 residues long. The germline V and J ends were trimmed by 6 bases and 2 bases, with 1 base remaining between them. Germline loops: CDR1 SGHTA, CDR2 FQGTGA. The CDR3 nucleotides read TGTGCCAGCAGGCAAGAGACCCAGTACTTC. As protein: CASRQETQYF.

J is TRBJ2-7 and V is TRBV7-9, with a weak D call TRBD1 (5 bases). This CDR3 has 15 amino acids. V lost 5 bases, J lost 1 base, and 15 bases lay in between. Germline CDR1 and CDR2: SEHNR and FQNEAQ (reference sequence). The CDR3 sequence: CASSPPHRGSYEQYF. The CDR3 nucleotides read TGTGCCAGCAGCCCCCCTCATAGGGGTTCCTACGAGCAGTACTTC.

V usage is TRBV9 and J usage is TRBJ1-2; a weak D match, TRBD1 (6 bases). The CDR3 length is 14 residues. The germline V and J ends were trimmed by 1 base and 6 bases, with 13 bases remaining between them. Germline loops: CDR1 SGDLS, CDR2 YYNGEE. The CDR3 DNA reads as TGTGCCAGCAGCGTACAGGGGCGCGCGAATGGCTACACCTTC. Amino acids: CASSVQGRANGYTF.

For the CDR3, the DNA is TGTGCCAGTAGTATACGGGCTGAGAGGTGGGAGACCCAGTACTTC. Translating gives CASSIRAERWETQYF. V usage is TRBV19 and J usage is TRBJ2-5; no definite D call. Germline CDR1 reads LNHDA; CDR2 reads SQIVND (reference sequence). The V and J ends lost 2 bases and 5 bases respectively, with 15 bases between them. This CDR3 contains 15 residues.

The chain couples TRBV7-9 to TRBJ2-2; 9 positions agree with TRBD1. V lost 4 bases, J lost 0 bases, and 6 bases stayed unmatched. This CDR3 region has 17 residues. CDR1 is SEHNR, CDR2 FQNEAQ, per germline (reference sequence). CDR3 in DNA: TGTGCCAGCAGCTCCCCACAGGGGGCCGCGAACACCGGGGAGCTGTTTTTT. This gives the protein CASSSPQGAANTGELFF.

The chain has TRBV27 and TRBJ1-1; no reliable D call. The ends were cut back, 7 bases at V and 1 base at J, with 4 bases in the middle. CDR1 is MNHEY, CDR2 SMNVEV, per germline (reference sequence). This CDR3 region has 11 residues. The CDR3 spells CASIRNTEAFF. For the CDR3, the DNA is TGTGCCAGCATTAGGAACACTGAAGCTTTCTTT.

The gene calls are TRBV2 and TRBJ2-7; perhaps TRBD2 as D (6 bases). V dropped 5 bases and J dropped 5 bases, with 16 bases sitting between them. CDR1 is SNHLY, CDR2 FYNNEI, per germline. The CDR3 is made up of 14 amino acids. The CDR3 loop reads CASSSGFSGDEQYF. CDR3 nucleotide sequence: TGTGCCAGCAGTTCAGGGTTTAGCGGTGACGAGCAGTACTTC.

The J gene is TRBJ2-7, the V gene TRBV7-9; the D gene could be TRBD1 or TRBD2 (5 bases each). Germline values: CDR1 SEHNR, CDR2 FQNEAQ (reference sequence). This CDR3 has 14 amino acids. V was shortened by 0 bases and J by 9 bases, with 15 bases between the two germline ends. DNA for the CDR3: TGTGCCAGCAGCTTAGCGGGGGTCTCGGGTGGGCAGTACTTC. This encodes CASSLAGVSGGQYF.

This clone was recorded once. The genes are TRBV19 and TRBJ2-2, with D tentatively TRBD1 (6 bases). CDR3 length equals 15 residues. From germline, CDR1 is LNHDA and CDR2 SQIVND (reference sequence). Trimming removed 7 bases at V and 1 base at J, with 13 bases between. DNA of the CDR3: TGTGCCAGTAAGAGGACAGAACTGAACACCGGGGAGCTGTTTTTT. Its translation is CASKRTELNTGELFF.

The genes are TRBV27 and TRBJ2-7, with D perhaps assigned TRBD1 or TRBD2 (6 bases each). The ends were cut back, 5 bases at V and 6 bases at J, with 20 bases in the middle. CDR1 MNHEY and CDR2 SMNVEV come from the germline V gene (reference sequence). The CDR3 sequence is 15 residues long. CDR3 coding DNA: TGTGCCAGCAGTATAGGGGGGATCCCGCTTAGCGAGCAGTACTTC. Translating it yields CASSIGGIPLSEQYF.

This chain links TRBV11-2 with TRBJ1-2; D is possibly TRBD1 (5 bases). The CDR3 is made up of 13 amino acids. The germline V gene has CDR1 SGHAT and CDR2 FQNNGV. V lost 6 bases and J lost 2, with 10 bases in between. CDR3 nucleotides: TGTGCCAGCAGTATAGGGGTAAACTATGGCTACACCTTC. This sequence encodes CASSIGVNYGYTF.

This chain uses TRBV7-8 with TRBJ2-7; TRBD1 is a possible D gene (6 bases). CDR1 and CDR2 (germline): SGHVS, FQNEAQ. The CDR3 runs 13 residues. With 4 bases removed from V and 4 bases from J, the gap between germline ends came to 11 bases. CDR3 in amino acids: CASSYNQGYEQYF. In DNA, the CDR3 is TGTGCCAGCAGCTACAATCAGGGGTACGAGCAGTACTTC. The full variable domain, its missing parts supplied by reference TRBV7-8 and TRBJ2-7, is GAGVSQSPRYKVAKRGQDVALRCDPISGHVSLFWYQQALGQGPEFLTYFQNEAQLDKSGLPSDRFFAERPEGSVSTLKIQRTQQEDSAVYLCASSYNQGYEQYFGPGTRLTVT.

This clone showed up just a few times. The chain uses TRBV7-9 and TRBJ2-7; 7 bases align to TRBD1. Germline-derived CDR1 and CDR2 are SEHNR and FQNEAQ (reference sequence). This CDR3 is 16 amino acids long. The V segment lost 0 bases and the J segment 5 bases; nucleotides outside the gene matches: 10. The CDR3 DNA reads as TGTGCCAGCAGCTTAGCGAGGACAGGACGTGAAGACGAGCAGTACTTC. Protein product: CASSLARTGREDEQYF.

The chain joins TRBV29-1 to TRBJ2-1; D not resolved. CDR1 SQVTM and CDR2 ANQGSEA come from the germline V gene. This CDR3 spans 15 amino acids. V lost 7 bases to trimming and J lost 3 bases, with 19 bases between them. This chain's CDR3 is CSALAVTSDYNEQFF. The CDR3 region has the DNA TGCAGCGCCCTCGCAGTTACTTCTGACTACAATGAGCAGTTCTTC.

CDR3: CASTRANSYEQYF. CDR3 nucleotides: TGTGCCAGCACCAGGGCCAACTCCTACGAGCAGTACTTC. The chain combines TRBV6-5 with TRBJ2-7; D is possibly TRBD1 (5 bases). Germline assignment: CDR1 MNHEY and CDR2 SVGAGI. The CDR3 loop spans 13 amino acids. V was cut by 7 bases and J by 0 bases, with 10 bases left in between.

The gene calls are TRBV25-1 and TRBJ1-1; D is unresolved. V was trimmed by 1 base and J by 2 bases, leaving 8 bases between them. The germline gives CDR1 MGHDK, CDR2 SYGVNS. The CDR3 totals 14 residues. CDR3: CASSESPLNTEAFF. The CDR3, as DNA: TGTGCCAGCAGTGAATCGCCCCTCAACACTGAAGCTTTCTTT.

The chain uses TRBV2 and TRBJ1-2, with D unclear. CDR3 length: 14 residues. V was clipped by 2 bases and J by 1 base, with 8 bases between them. Germline-derived CDR1 and CDR2 are SNHLY and FYNNEI. In DNA form, the CDR3 reads TGTGCCAGCAGTGAACTTGGATTTAACTATGGCTACACCTTC. This translates into CASSELGFNYGYTF.

The rearrangement uses TRBV7-9 and TRBJ2-1, with D possibly TRBD1 on 5 matching bases. This CDR3 has 14 amino acids. CDR1 is SEHNR, CDR2 FQNEAQ, per germline (reference sequence). V dropped 5 bases and J dropped 6 bases, with 14 bases sitting between them. CDR3 bases: TGTGCCAGCAGCCTTCCCCCCCAGGGCAATGAGCAGTTCTTC. Its protein product is CASSLPPQGNEQFF. The complete variable domain, with remaining parts taken from reference TRBV7-9 and TRBJ2-1, reads DTGVSQNPRHKITKRGQNVTFRCDPISEHNRLYWYRQTLGQGPEFLTYFQNEAQLEKSRLLSDRFSAERPKGSFSTLEIQRTEQGDSAMYLCASSLPPQGNEQFFGPGTRLTVL.

The chain is built from TRBV30 and TRBJ2-7, with a weak D call TRBD2 (5 bases). This CDR3 is built from 13 residues. The germline CDR1 and CDR2 sequences are GTSNPN and SVGIG (reference sequence). The ends were cut back, 3 bases at V and 5 bases at J, with 14 bases in the middle. CDR3 in DNA: TGTGCCTGGAGGGCCCATCGGGATGACGAGCAGTACTTC. It is translated as CAWRAHRDDEQYF.